This T cell receptor beta chain appears in the sequencing data of a study of T-cell memory formation after mild COVID-19. Study-wide points: Chiefly within CM and EM were the contracting CD4+ clones; CD8+ ones were within EMRA.

This clonotype was counted a few times. The antigen is undetermined. This CDR3 is 15 amino acids long. Trimming stripped 6 bases from V and 4 bases from J, with 18 bases between. A single record per CDR3 protein comes from TCRdb applying MiXCR to the 5' RACE reads. The table has about 400,000 distinct CDR3 sequences, 13% to 15% seen once. This TCR was sampled from a man younger than 35 who had mild COVID-19 (a few samples of this study predate the infection). Cell type and time point are not known. The chain is built from TRBV12-3 or TRBV12-4 and TRBJ1-2; TRBD1 might be the D (6 bases). Sequenced sample: PBMCs or a T cell subset sorted from them (not recorded which). CDR3 in DNA: TGTGCCAGCAGCGCTTACAGGGACCCTATCTATGGCTACACCTTC. Its translation: CASSAYRDPIYGYTF.